This TCR beta chain was observed in a study of cytomegalovirus exposure and HLA in healthy donors. Study as a whole: The Caucasian-associated ancestry cluster contained about 80% of the approximately 430 genotyped donors.

Remarks on this clone: Its antigen is currently unknown.

General study findings and limits: A link between a missense DCLRE1C variant and TCR beta V- and J-gene trimming emerged from a later analysis. A few chains linked to CMV were shown in vitro to be specific for CMV antigens.

Germline CDR1 MDHEN, CDR2 SYDVKM. The CDR3 runs to 14 residues. Trimming at V came to 7 bases and at J to 4 bases, leaving 6 bases not matched to a gene. Both 60 Vbeta primers and 13 Jbeta primers went into the PCR. In the authors' methods: Unique TCR beta chains numbered around 80 million in a later analysis, with about 11 million shared. Sequenced by immunoSEQ multiplex PCR; TCRdb stores in-frame clones only, minus some. For V, J and clone size, that table is used; D and trimming come from the DNA. The sample contains 150,000 to 200,000 clones, 70% to 85% of which appear only once. V and J are TRBV28 and TRBJ1-2; 10 nucleotides match TRBD1. This sequence was found in a man between 18 and 35 years old in good health and CMV-seronegative. Sequencing was carried out using PBMCs. CDR3 in DNA: TGTGCCAGCACAGACAGGGGGCGTATCTATGGCTACACCTTC. Translating gives CASTDRGRIYGYTF.